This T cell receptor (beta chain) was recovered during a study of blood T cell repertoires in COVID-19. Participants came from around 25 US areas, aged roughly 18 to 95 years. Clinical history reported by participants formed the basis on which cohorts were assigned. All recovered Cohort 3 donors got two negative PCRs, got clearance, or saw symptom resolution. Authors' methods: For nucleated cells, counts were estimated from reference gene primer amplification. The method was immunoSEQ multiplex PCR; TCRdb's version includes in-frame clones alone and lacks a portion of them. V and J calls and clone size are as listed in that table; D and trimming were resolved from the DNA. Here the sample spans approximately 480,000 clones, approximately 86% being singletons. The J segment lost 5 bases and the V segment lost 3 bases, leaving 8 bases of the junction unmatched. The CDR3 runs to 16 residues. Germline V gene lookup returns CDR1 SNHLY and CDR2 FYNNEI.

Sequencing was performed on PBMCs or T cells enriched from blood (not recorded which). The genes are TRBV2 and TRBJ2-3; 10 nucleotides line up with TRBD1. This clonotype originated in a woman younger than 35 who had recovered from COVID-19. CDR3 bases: TGTGCCAGCAGTGACGAGACAGGGGGCGTATTAGATACGCAGTATTTT. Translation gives CASSDETGGVLDTQYF.